This T cell receptor (beta chain) was observed in a study of cytomegalovirus exposure and HLA in healthy donors. Germline V lookup: CDR1 MNHNS, CDR2 SASEGT. This CDR3 contains 16 residues. Trimming stripped 0 bases from V and 7 bases from J, with 18 bases between. Vbeta (60) and Jbeta (13) primers were used in the PCR. TCRdb's table, derived via immunoSEQ multiplex PCR, lists solely in-frame clones and lacks some. The sample includes 150,000 or so clones, 70% to 90% of them seen just once. The sequencing sample was made of PBMCs. The chain has TRBV6-1 and TRBJ1-2; no firm D call. This clonotype originated in a man between 18 and 29 years old in good health and CMV-seropositive. The CDR3 DNA reads TGTGCCAGCAGTGAAGCGAGCTGGGTAAGGCGGGTTGGCTACACCTTC. It encodes CASSEASWVRRVGYTF.